The 25 T cell receptor beta chains listed next were all sequenced from one sample in a study of OX40 agonist ivuxolimab in advanced cancers. Assay used: immunoSEQ multiplex PCR; TCRdb lists only in-frame clones, some missing. The sample shows about 75,000 clones, around nine tenths of them seen only once. Sample: CD4+ or CD8+ T cells sorted from blood, taken in a trial of the OX40 agonist ivuxolimab. Source of these receptors: an adult with an advanced solid tumor such as melanoma, head and neck, liver or kidney cancer.

This chain links TRBV7-2 with TRBJ1-1; 9 bases fit TRBD1. Trimming at V came to 2 bases and at J to 6 bases, leaving 4 bases not matched to a gene. This CDR3 comprises 14 residues. Per germline, CDR1 SGHTA and CDR2 FQGNSA. The CDR3 here is CASSLTGGASEAFF. The CDR3 nucleotides are TGTGCCAGCAGCTTAACAGGGGGCGCTTCTGAAGCTTTCTTT. Drawing the rest from reference TRBV7-2 and TRBJ1-1, the complete variable domain is GAGVSQSPSNKVTEKGKDVELRCDPISGHTALYWYRQSLGQGLEFLIYFQGNSAPDKSGLPSDRFSAERTGGSVSTLTIQRTQQEDSAVYLCASSLTGGASEAFFGQGTRLTVV.

The chain couples TRBV29-1 to TRBJ2-5; TRBD1 matches at 8 bases. Trimming at V came to 7 bases and at J to 4 bases, leaving 8 bases not matched to a gene. The CDR3 is made up of 13 amino acids. Germline-derived CDR1 and CDR2 are SQVTM and ANQGSEA. The CDR3, as DNA: TGCAGCGCCCAGACAGGGGCCCCAGAGACCCAGTACTTC. Protein product: CSAQTGAPETQYF.

The rearrangement joins TRBV5-1 to TRBJ2-3, with 9 bases identical to TRBD1. V shed 4 bases and J 0 bases; nucleotides not matched to a gene: 6. The CDR3 loop spans 16 amino acids. Germline V lookup: CDR1 SGHRS, CDR2 YFSETQ. The CDR3 protein is CASSISGTGSTDTQYF. For the CDR3, the DNA is TGCGCCAGCAGCATATCCGGGACAGGGAGCACAGATACGCAGTATTTT.

The chain couples TRBV10-3 to TRBJ2-1, with D uncertain. CDR1 ENHRY and CDR2 SYGVKD come from the germline V gene. CDR3 length: 15 amino acids. The V end was cut by 0 bases, the J end by 0 bases, with 6 bases between. The CDR3 region is CAISESGGSYNEQFF. Here the CDR3 DNA reads TGTGCCATCAGTGAGTCTGGCGGCTCCTACAATGAGCAGTTCTTC.

V gene TRBV7-2 combines with J gene TRBJ1-5; the D gene is possibly TRBD1 (6 bases). The germline V gene encodes CDR1 SGHTA and CDR2 FQGNSA. The CDR3 is 15 amino acids. Trimming took 4 bases from V and 9 from J, leaving 19 bases between them. CDR3 amino acids: CASSSYLDSFRPQHF. In DNA, the CDR3 is TGTGCCAGCAGCTCGTATCTGGACAGCTTTCGGCCCCAGCATTTT.

V and J are TRBV5-1 and TRBJ1-4; 7 bases are shared with TRBD1. The junction had 3 bases not matched to a gene; V was cut back by 5 bases and J by 2 bases. From germline, CDR1 is SGHRS and CDR2 YFSETQ. The CDR3 is 14 amino acids. CDR3 protein: CASRPQGTNEKLFF. Written as DNA, the CDR3 is TGCGCCAGCAGACCACAGGGGACTAATGAAAAACTGTTTTTT.

V is TRBV30 and J is TRBJ1-5; D gene uncertain. Germline CDR1 reads GTSNPN; CDR2 reads SVGIG (reference sequence). Trimming removed 3 bases from V and 6 bases from J, with 15 bases in between. The CDR3 is made up of 14 amino acids. The CDR3 loop reads CAWRGPGVTQPQHF. In DNA, the CDR3 is TGTGCCTGGAGAGGTCCGGGTGTGACTCAGCCCCAGCATTTT. Based on the CDR3 plus reference TRBV30 and TRBJ1-5, the full variable domain is SQTIHQWPATLVQPVGSPLSLECTVEGTSNPNLYWYRQAAGRGLQLLFYSVGIGQISSEVPQNLSASRPQDRQFILSSKKLLLSDSGFYLCAWRGPGVTQPQHFGDGTRLSIL.

The chain combines TRBV7-9 with TRBJ1-1, with 10 positions matching TRBD1. Germline loops: CDR1 SEHNR, CDR2 FQNEAQ (reference sequence). The CDR3 has 17 amino acids. V lost 2 bases and J lost 6; bases outside the gene matches: 12. The CDR3 sequence: CASSLFPGQGSEAEAFF. The CDR3 coding sequence is TGTGCCAGCAGCTTATTCCCGGGACAGGGGTCCGAGGCTGAAGCTTTCTTT.

The chain joins TRBV28 to TRBJ2-3; D gene ambiguous. With 11 bases removed from V and 0 bases from J, the gap between germline ends came to 9 bases. Germline-derived CDR1 and CDR2 are MDHEN and SYDVKM. The CDR3 is 12 residues long. The CDR3 loop is CASYGSTDTQYF. The CDR3 region has the DNA TGTGCCTCGTACGGGAGCACAGATACGCAGTATTTT.

This rearrangement joins TRBV21-1 to TRBJ1-2. TRBV21-1 is assigned pseudogene status. The CDR3 consists of 12 residues. The CDR3 loop is CASSPGGYGYTF. Here the CDR3 DNA reads TGTGCCAGCTCTCCGGGTGGATATGGCTACACCTTC.

The rearrangement joins TRBV27 to TRBJ2-7; D may be TRBD2 (5 bases). Trimming left V 0 bases short and J 0 bases short, with 18 bases between. The germline V gene encodes CDR1 MNHEY and CDR2 SMNVEV (reference sequence). This CDR3 spans 18 amino acids. CDR3 DNA: TGTGCCAGCAGTTTATCCGATTCGGGGAGCGGAGGCTCCTACGAGCAGTACTTC. As protein: CASSLSDSGSGGSYEQYF.

The chain recombines TRBV5-6 with TRBJ2-2; D is unclear. V was pared by 2 bases and J by 4 bases, with 0 bases between. CDR1 and CDR2 from the germline V gene are SGHDT and YYEEEE. This CDR3 region has 11 residues. The CDR3 sequence is CASSFTGELFF. The CDR3 DNA is TGTGCCAGCAGCTTCACCGGGGAGCTGTTTTTT.

The rearrangement uses TRBV5-1 and TRBJ2-7, with D unclear. The V end lost 4 bases, the J end lost 1 base, and 9 bases lay between the germline ends. The CDR3 runs to 13 residues. The germline V gene encodes CDR1 SGHRS and CDR2 YFSETQ. DNA for the CDR3: TGCGCCAGCAGCCACGACTGGTCCTACGAGCAGTACTTC. Its protein is CASSHDWSYEQYF.

The rearrangement joins TRBV2 to TRBJ2-4; maybe TRBD1 (5 bases). The CDR3 runs 13 residues. V gave up 3 bases and J gave up 12 bases, with 15 bases separating them. Germline V CDR1 and CDR2: SNHLY, FYNNEI. The CDR3: CASSDRGHIRQYF. DNA of the CDR3: TGTGCCAGCAGTGATAGAGGACACATCCGTCAGTACTTC.

The sample holds one count of this clone. V is TRBV27 and J is TRBJ1-2; 9 bases fit TRBD1. The CDR3 loop spans 16 amino acids. Germline V gives CDR1 MNHEY, CDR2 SMNVEV (reference sequence). Trimming took 5 bases from V and 7 from J; bases not matched to a gene: 14. This CDR3 is CASSPSPDRGAGGYTF. The DNA for the CDR3 is TGTGCCAGCAGTCCCTCCCCGGACAGGGGAGCCGGTGGCTACACCTTC.

The chain links TRBV4-3 to TRBJ2-1; D might be TRBD1 (6 bases). Germline V gene data show CDR1 as LGHNA and CDR2 as YSLEER. This CDR3 has 15 amino acids. V shed 0 bases and J shed 6 bases, with 12 bases lying between them. CDR3 residues: CASSQDFGQFNEQFF. In nucleotides, the CDR3 is TGCGCCAGCAGCCAAGATTTCGGACAGTTCAATGAGCAGTTCTTC.

The J gene is TRBJ2-5, the V gene TRBV7-9; D not certain. V dropped 4 bases and J dropped 5 bases, with 5 bases sitting between them. The CDR3 has 11 residues. Germline V gene data show CDR1 as SEHNR and CDR2 as FQNEAQ (reference sequence). The CDR3 nucleotides are TGTGCCAGCAGCTCCACGGAGACCCAGTACTTC. Protein: CASSSTETQYF.

This chain connects TRBV2 to TRBJ2-7; 9 nucleotides line up with TRBD1. The CDR3 covers 14 residues. In germline, CDR1 is SNHLY, CDR2 FYNNEI. Trimming cost V 7 bases and J 3 bases; bases outside gene matches: 7. The CDR3 protein is CASNGQGSDYEQYF. CDR3 coding DNA: TGTGCCAGCAACGGACAGGGGAGCGACTACGAGCAGTACTTC.

V usage is TRBV5-1 and J usage is TRBJ2-1; D unresolved. The CDR3 is 14 amino acids. V was pared by 0 bases and J by 6 bases, with 10 bases between. CDR1 is SGHRS and CDR2 is YFSETQ in the germline V gene. The CDR3 DNA reads as TGCGCCAGCAGCTTGGTTTCCGAGTTCAATGAGCAGTTCTTC. Translating gives CASSLVSEFNEQFF.

CDR3 residues: CASSPGFLTDTEAFF. CDR3 DNA sequence: TGTGCCAGCAGCCCCGGGTTTCTTACGGATACTGAAGCTTTCTTT. The chain couples TRBV28 to TRBJ1-1; D gene ambiguous. Trimming cost V 6 bases and J 5 bases, with 19 bases left between them. The CDR3 is made up of 15 amino acids. Germline V gene sequence: CDR1 MDHEN, CDR2 SYDVKM.

This chain uses TRBV18 with TRBJ2-2; TRBD1 might be the D (7 bases). The CDR3 runs to 15 residues. The V gene lost 6 bases and the J gene lost 3 bases, with 14 bases spanning the gap. Germline values: CDR1 KGHSH, CDR2 LQKENI. The CDR3 region has the DNA TGTGCCAGCTCCCTGGGGGGACAGTACACCGGGGAGCTGTTTTTT. Its protein is CASSLGGQYTGELFF. Together with reference TRBV18 and TRBJ2-2, the CDR3 gives the full variable domain: NAGVMQNPRHLVRRRGQEARLRCSPMKGHSHVYWYRQLPEEGLKFMVYLQKENIIDESGMPKERFSAEFPKEGPSILRIQQVVRGDSAAYFCASSLGGQYTGELFFGEGSRLTVL.

V and J are TRBV6-1 and TRBJ2-7; 11 positions match TRBD2. The V segment lost 6 bases and the J segment 3 bases; nucleotides outside the gene matches: 7. This CDR3 has 15 amino acids. Germline V gene sequence: CDR1 MNHNS, CDR2 SASEGT. CDR3 in DNA: TGTGCCAGCAGCGCAACTAGCGGGGGCTACTACGAGCAGTACTTC. It encodes CASSATSGGYYEQYF.

J is TRBJ1-1 and V is TRBV5-6; D remains ambiguous. The germline gives CDR1 SGHDT, CDR2 YYEEEE. V was pared by 2 bases and J by 0 bases, with 5 bases between. CDR3 length: 13 residues. DNA of the CDR3: TGTGCCAGCAGCTTAACTATGAACACTGAAGCTTTCTTT. Translated: CASSLTMNTEAFF.

This clone has a single count. This rearrangement joins TRBV7-7 to TRBJ1-5; TRBD1 matches at 8 bases. The CDR3 runs 18 residues. Trimming removed 4 bases from V and 4 bases from J; junction bases left unmatched: 15. The V gene's germline CDR1 is SSHAT and CDR2 FNYEAQ (reference sequence). The CDR3 protein is CASSSYTEDRANNQPQHF. CDR3 nucleotides: TGTGCCAGCAGCTCCTACACCGAGGACAGGGCAAATAATCAGCCCCAGCATTTT.

The V gene is TRBV5-1, the J gene TRBJ2-1, with TRBD1 identical over 12 bases. Unmatched junction bases numbered 7, after V lost 4 bases and J lost 5 bases. The length of the CDR3 is 16 residues. Per the germline V gene, CDR1 is SGHRS and CDR2 is YFSETQ. CDR3 sequence: CASSDSGTGGHNEQFF. The CDR3, as DNA: TGCGCCAGCAGCGATTCCGGGACAGGGGGCCACAATGAGCAGTTCTTC.